This TCR beta chain is drawn from a study of blood T cell repertoires in COVID-19. About the research overall: Sources were T cells, B-cell-depleted T cells, or PBMCs; the material itself was cDNA or gDNA.

The V gene's germline CDR1 is MNHNY and CDR2 SVGAGI (reference sequence). The CDR3 loop spans 21 amino acids. Trimming stripped 6 bases from V and 3 bases from J, with 33 bases between. Libraries were prepared by immunoSEQ multiplex PCR; TCRdb keeps only in-frame clonotypes and omits some of them. The profile shows hundreds of thousands of clones, roughly 90% of them singletons. This clone was observed a single time. The source is a woman between 50 and 59 years old with active or convalescent COVID-19. The sequenced sample consisted of peripheral blood. V and J are TRBV6-6 and TRBJ1-5; D not certain. The CDR3 DNA is TGTGCCAGCAGCCCCCACCGGAAACCGGAACAGATTCGAAAGGTCAATCAGCCCCAGCATTTT. It codes for CASSPHRKPEQIRKVNQPQHF.